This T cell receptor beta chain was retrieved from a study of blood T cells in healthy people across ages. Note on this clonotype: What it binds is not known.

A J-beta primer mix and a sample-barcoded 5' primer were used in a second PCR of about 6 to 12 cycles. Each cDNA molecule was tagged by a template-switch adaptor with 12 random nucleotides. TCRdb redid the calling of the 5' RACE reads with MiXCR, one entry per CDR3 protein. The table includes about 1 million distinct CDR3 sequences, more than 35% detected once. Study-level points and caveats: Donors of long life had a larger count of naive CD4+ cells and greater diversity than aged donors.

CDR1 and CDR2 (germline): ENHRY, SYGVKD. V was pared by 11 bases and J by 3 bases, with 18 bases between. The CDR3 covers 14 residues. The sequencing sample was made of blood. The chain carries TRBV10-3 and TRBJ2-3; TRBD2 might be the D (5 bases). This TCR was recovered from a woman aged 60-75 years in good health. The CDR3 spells CAARGRSGTDTQYF. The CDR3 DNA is TGTGCCGCCCGGGGTCGATCCGGGACAGATACGCAGTATTTT.